This TCR beta chain was recorded in a study of molecular identifiers for immune sequencing clone quantification. TCRdb re-called the PCR reads through MiXCR, storing one row per CDR3 protein. The sample consists of more than 70,000 distinct CDR3 sequences, over 20% of them appearing once. This clonotype was seen ten or more times. V lost 1 base, J lost 5 bases, and 9 bases lay in between. Germline V gene data show CDR1 as MNHNS and CDR2 as SASEGT. CDR3 size: 14 residues. The J gene is TRBJ1-5, the V gene TRBV6-1; D is perhaps TRBD1 (6 bases). Sequences were obtained from naive CD8+ T cells from blood, with Jurkat cell RNA spiked in. The subset is: FACS-sorted CD8+CD4-CCR7+CD45RA+ naive T cells. The clonotype comes from a human donor in good health. Some libraries in this study had Jurkat cell RNA spiked in. The DNA of the CDR3 is TGTGCCAGCAGTGAAGTAGGGGGTGATCAGCCCCAGCATTTT. Amino acid sequence: CASSEVGGDQPQHF.